The entry that follows covers one TCR beta chain sequence. CDR1 KGHSH and CDR2 LQKENI come from the germline V gene. The length of the CDR3 is 14 residues. The V end lost 3 bases, the J end lost 6 bases, and 14 bases lay between the germline ends. In the study's own analysis: From reference gene primer amplification, estimates of nucleated cell counts were derived. TCRdb's copy holds only in-frame clones and misses some; the assay was immunoSEQ multiplex PCR. V, J and clone size were drawn from that table, and D and trimming were deduced from the DNA. The sample holds a few hundred thousand clones, 70% to 90% seen once. The sample belongs to a study of blood T cell repertoires in COVID-19.

The sequenced sample consisted of PBMCs or T cells enriched from blood (not recorded which). The receptor comes from a man aged 30 to 39 who had recovered from COVID-19. The rearrangement joins TRBV18 to TRBJ1-2; D is unclear. CDR3 DNA: TGTGCCAGCTCACCGTCGACGGGGAGGGATGGCTACACCTTC. Encoded protein: CASSPSTGRDGYTF.